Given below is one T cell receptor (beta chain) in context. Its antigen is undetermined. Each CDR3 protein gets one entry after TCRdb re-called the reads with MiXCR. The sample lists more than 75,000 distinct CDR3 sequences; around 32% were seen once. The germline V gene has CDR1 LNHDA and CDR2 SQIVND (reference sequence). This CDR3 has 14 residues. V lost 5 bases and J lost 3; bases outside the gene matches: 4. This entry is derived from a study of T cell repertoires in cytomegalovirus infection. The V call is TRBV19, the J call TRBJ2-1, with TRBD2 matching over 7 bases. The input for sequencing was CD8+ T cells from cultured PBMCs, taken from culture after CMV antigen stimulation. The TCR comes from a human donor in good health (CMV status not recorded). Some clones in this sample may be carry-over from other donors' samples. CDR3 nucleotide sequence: TGTGCCAGTAGTGGGCTAGCGGTCTACAATGAGCAGTTCTTC. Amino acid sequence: CASSGLAVYNEQFF.